These 31 T cell receptor beta chains share one sample of origin, sequenced in a study of OX40 agonist ivuxolimab in advanced cancers. The data were produced by immunoSEQ multiplex PCR, yet TCRdb's version contains in-frame clones alone and is incomplete. The sample has about 62,000 clones, about four fifths seen once. The source material was CD4+ or CD8+ T cells sorted from blood, sampled in a trial of the OX40 agonist ivuxolimab. The origin of the receptors is an adult with an advanced solid tumor such as melanoma, head and neck, liver or kidney cancer.

V gene TRBV18 combines with J gene TRBJ2-6; 7 bases agree with TRBD1. V was pared by 1 base and J by 0 bases, with 6 bases of the junction left unmatched. Germline values: CDR1 KGHSH, CDR2 LQKENI. The CDR3 length is 18 residues. The CDR3 DNA follows: TGTGCCAGCTCACCACTAAGCCAGGGGGACTCTGGGGCCAACGTCCTGACTTTC. Encoded protein: CASSPLSQGDSGANVLTF.

This clone showed up just a few times. V and J are TRBV15 and TRBJ1-3, with D hard to call. V lost 0 bases and J lost 3, with 12 bases in between. The CDR3 has 16 amino acids. The germline CDR1 and CDR2 sequences are LNHNV and YYDKDF (reference sequence). The CDR3 here is CATSRDNLFVGNTIYF. CDR3 nucleotide sequence: TGTGCCACCAGCAGAGATAACCTGTTTGTTGGAAACACCATATATTTT.

This CDR3 is CASTSPGSPNNEQFF. As DNA, the CDR3 is TGTGCCAGCACCTCCCCAGGGTCTCCAAACAATGAGCAGTTCTTC. The chain carries TRBV28 and TRBJ2-1; a possible D gene is TRBD1 (5 bases). The V end was cut by 7 bases, the J end by 5 bases, with 18 bases between. Germline V lookup: CDR1 MDHEN, CDR2 SYDVKM. The CDR3 is made up of 15 amino acids.

In its sample, this clone was seen a few times. The genes are TRBV19 and TRBJ2-5, with TRBD1 matching over 9 bases. CDR3 length: 16 amino acids. Trimming cost V 0 bases and J 5 bases; bases outside gene matches: 7. The germline gives CDR1 LNHDA, CDR2 SQIVND (reference sequence). This CDR3 is CASSIEYRGRGETQYF. CDR3 DNA sequence: TGTGCCAGTAGTATAGAATACAGGGGGCGCGGGGAGACCCAGTACTTC. Full variable domain (rest looked up from reference TRBV19 and TRBJ2-5): DGGITQSPKYLFRKEGQNVTLSCEQNLNHDAMYWYRQDPGQGLRLIYYSQIVNDFQKGDIAEGYSVSREKKESFPLTVTSAQKNPTAFYLCASSIEYRGRGETQYFGPGTRLLVL.

The chain has TRBV10-3 and TRBJ2-5; 8 bases align to TRBD2. The CDR3 totals 17 residues. Germline loops: CDR1 ENHRY, CDR2 SYGVKD. Trimming took 4 bases from V and 4 from J; bases not matched to a gene: 14. CDR3 residues: CAISGEGLTTSVETQYF. CDR3 in DNA: TGTGCCATCAGTGGGGAGGGCCTGACGACTAGCGTAGAGACCCAGTACTTC.

The chain has TRBV10-3 and TRBJ2-5; D remains unclear. V lost 3 bases and J 2 bases, leaving 7 bases between the germline ends. This CDR3 is built from 13 residues. Germline CDR1 is ENHRY and CDR2 is SYGVKD. The CDR3 bases are TGTGCCATCAGTGACATCAGACAAGAGACCCAGTACTTC. The encoded protein is CAISDIRQETQYF.

The V and J genes are TRBV27 and TRBJ2-2; 11 bases agree with TRBD2. CDR3 length equals 16 residues. Germline lookup yields CDR1 MNHEY and CDR2 SMNVEV (reference sequence). The V and J ends lost 5 bases and 8 bases, in that order; junction bases with no gene match: 10. CDR3 DNA: TGTGCCAGCAGTCCCGTTAGCGGGAGGGCCTCTGGGGAGCTGTTTTTT. As protein: CASSPVSGRASGELFF.

The CDR3 loop is CASSLSRGRGTEAFF. CDR3 bases: TGTGCCAGCAGCTTGTCGCGGGGAAGGGGGACTGAAGCTTTCTTT. This sequence joins TRBV5-4 and TRBJ1-1; D is perhaps TRBD1 (6 bases). The V and J ends lost 1 base and 5 bases respectively, with 15 bases between them. The germline CDR1 and CDR2 sequences are SGHNT and YYREEE (reference sequence). CDR3 length: 15 residues.

This clone has a handful of counts. The chain carries TRBV14 and TRBJ1-4; a possible D gene is TRBD1 (6 bases). The V gene lost 1 base and the J gene lost 7 bases, with 13 bases spanning the gap. CDR3 length: 15 amino acids. Germline loops: CDR1 SGHDN, CDR2 FVKESK. The CDR3 DNA follows: TGTGCCAGCAGCCAAGTGCAGGGGCTTGGTGAAAAACTGTTTTTT. The encoded protein is CASSQVQGLGEKLFF.

This sequence joins TRBV7-9 and TRBJ2-1; 7 bases are a match to TRBD2. Germline V CDR1 and CDR2: SEHNR, FQNEAQ (reference sequence). The CDR3 sequence is 18 residues long. After removal of 2 bases from V and 10 bases from J, the junction contained 20 bases not matched to a gene. CDR3 loop: CASSLRGSAGPEGGEQFF. The CDR3 DNA sequence: TGTGCCAGCAGCTTAAGAGGTAGTGCGGGGCCCGAGGGAGGGGAGCAGTTCTTC.

This rearrangement joins TRBV7-3 to TRBJ2-3, with D possibly matching TRBD2 (5 bases). Germline V gene lookup returns CDR1 SGHTA and CDR2 FQGTGA. The V end lost 4 bases, the J end lost 2 bases, and 22 bases lay between the germline ends. CDR3 length: 18 residues. CDR3: CASSSPRIAPGLTDTQYF. The CDR3 DNA follows: TGTGCCAGCAGCTCCCCACGGATAGCGCCAGGCCTCACAGATACGCAGTATTTT.

V usage is TRBV4-1 and J usage is TRBJ2-6; D may be TRBD1 (5 bases). Germline values: CDR1 MGHRA, CDR2 YSYEKL. Trimming took off 0 bases at V and 12 bases at J, with 12 bases between the two ends. The CDR3 covers 14 residues. The chain's CDR3 is CASSQEGHYGVLTF. CDR3 nucleotides: TGCGCCAGCAGCCAAGAGGGGCACTACGGCGTCCTGACTTTC.

This chain links TRBV29-1 with TRBJ2-7, with D unclear. The length of the CDR3 is 14 residues. V lost 4 bases and J lost 12, with 25 bases in between. CDR1 is SQVTM and CDR2 is ANQGSEA in the germline V gene. The chain's CDR3 is CSVVMAPFSKGLYF. The CDR3 coding sequence is TGCAGCGTTGTGATGGCCCCATTTAGCAAGGGTCTGTACTTC.

This clone has a handful of counts. The chain combines TRBV19 with TRBJ1-2; 7 bases agree with TRBD1. The V and J ends lost 5 bases and 0 bases, in that order; junction bases with no gene match: 12. This CDR3 spans 17 amino acids. Germline V lookup: CDR1 LNHDA, CDR2 SQIVND (reference sequence). This chain's CDR3 is CASSPEIIQGANYGYTF. The DNA of the CDR3 is TGTGCCAGTAGTCCCGAGATTATTCAGGGGGCTAACTATGGCTACACCTTC.

The V and J genes are TRBV21-1 and TRBJ2-5; the D segment call TRBD2 is taken from the table without a DNA check. TRBV21-1 represents a pseudogene. The CDR3 loop spans 16 amino acids. This chain's CDR3 is CASSKGGRDLKETQYF. The CDR3 DNA sequence: TGTGCCAGCAGCAAAGGGGGCAGGGACTTGAAAGAGACCCAGTACTTC.

V is TRBV27 and J is TRBJ2-3, with TRBD2 matching 7 bases. The CDR3 totals 14 residues. The ends lost 3 bases at V and 6 bases at J; junction bases unmatched: 6. Germline-derived CDR1 and CDR2 are MNHEY and SMNVEV (reference sequence). CDR3 region: CASSFGLETDTQYF. Written as DNA, the CDR3 is TGTGCCAGCAGTTTTGGACTAGAGACGGATACGCAGTATTTT.

For the CDR3, the DNA is TGTGCCAGCAGCATCACCCGGGACATATCCTACGAGCAGTACTTC. This gives the protein CASSITRDISYEQYF. The V call is TRBV5-6, the J call TRBJ2-7; D is perhaps TRBD1 (6 bases). Germline CDR1 and CDR2: SGHDT and YYEEEE. This CDR3 has 15 amino acids. V lost 4 bases to trimming and J lost 1 base, with 15 bases between them.

V usage is TRBV6-4 and J usage is TRBJ2-2; no clear D gene. The germline V gene encodes CDR1 MRHNA and CDR2 SNTAGT. CDR3 length: 13 amino acids. Trimming shortened V by 4 bases and J by 10 bases, and 13 bases separated the two germline ends. The CDR3 loop reads CASSAQPNMELFF. The CDR3 nucleotides read TGTGCCAGCAGTGCCCAGCCTAATATGGAGCTGTTTTTT.

This chain uses TRBV28 with TRBJ1-2; unclear D gene. The CDR3 runs 14 residues. Trimming pared 2 bases from V and 8 bases from J, leaving 15 bases between. Per the germline V gene, CDR1 is MDHEN and CDR2 is SYDVKM. The CDR3 region is CASSLTGIGQGYTF. The CDR3 nucleotides read TGTGCCAGCAGTTTAACCGGGATAGGGCAAGGCTACACCTTC.

This clone appeared a single time. The genes are TRBV30 and TRBJ1-3; D is ambiguous. The CDR3 contains 16 residues. CDR1 is GTSNPN and CDR2 is SVGIG in the germline V gene (reference sequence). V lost 1 base to trimming and J lost 0 bases, with 13 bases between them. The CDR3 sequence: CAWSGLGIFSGNTIYF. CDR3 DNA: TGTGCCTGGAGTGGCCTAGGGATTTTCTCTGGAAACACCATATATTTT.

The V gene is TRBV27, the J gene TRBJ2-1, with 10 positions matching TRBD2. The CDR3 length is 16 residues. V lost 5 bases to trimming and J lost 0 bases; unmatched junction nucleotides: 4. In germline, CDR1 is MNHEY, CDR2 SMNVEV (reference sequence). The CDR3 sequence: CASSILAGSSYNEQFF. The CDR3 nucleotides read TGTGCCAGCAGTATACTAGCGGGGAGCTCCTACAATGAGCAGTTCTTC.

This clone has just one count. The J gene is TRBJ2-7, the V gene TRBV4-3, with D unclear. Germline V gene sequence: CDR1 LGHNA, CDR2 YSLEER. Trimming removed 0 bases at V and 1 base at J, with 10 bases between. The CDR3 spans 15 residues. The CDR3 region is CASSQDDGNSYEQYF. In DNA, the CDR3 is TGCGCCAGCAGCCAAGATGACGGTAATTCCTACGAGCAGTACTTC.

The chain employs TRBV7-2 and TRBJ2-7; 9 bases are shared with TRBD1. CDR1 SGHTA and CDR2 FQGNSA come from the germline V gene. With V trimmed by 5 bases and J by 0 bases, 5 bases remained unmatched. The CDR3 has 15 amino acids. The CDR3 protein is CASSPGTGISYEQYF. CDR3 DNA sequence: TGTGCCAGCAGCCCCGGGACAGGGATCTCCTACGAGCAGTACTTC.

The DNA for the CDR3 is TGCGCCAGCAGCCAAGATCGGACAGGGGGCGCAGATACGCAGTATTTT. This sequence encodes CASSQDRTGGADTQYF. The chain has TRBV4-3 and TRBJ2-3, with TRBD1 identical over 11 bases. This CDR3 is built from 16 residues. With V trimmed by 0 bases and J by 4 bases, 3 bases remained unmatched. The germline V gene has CDR1 LGHNA and CDR2 YSLEER.

The V and J genes are TRBV28 and TRBJ2-7; no clear D. The CDR3 has 13 amino acids. V shed 2 bases and J shed 0 bases, with 5 bases lying between them. Germline V gene lookup returns CDR1 MDHEN and CDR2 SYDVKM. This chain's CDR3 is CASSLGDSYEQYF. The CDR3 DNA is TGTGCCAGCAGTTTAGGGGACTCCTACGAGCAGTACTTC.

V and J are TRBV7-8 and TRBJ2-3, with D possibly TRBD2 on 6 matching bases. CDR1 SGHVS and CDR2 FQNEAQ come from the germline V gene. The CDR3 runs to 15 residues. V lost 6 bases to trimming and J lost 0 bases, with 13 bases between them. This CDR3 reads CASSLMGGSTDTQYF. The CDR3 DNA follows: TGTGCCAGCAGTCTGATGGGGGGTAGCACAGATACGCAGTATTTT.

In this sample, this clone is medium-sized (0.01 to 0.1%). The CDR3 DNA follows: TGCGCCAGCAGCCCCCCCGCGAGCATCGGGGAGCTGTTTTTT. It codes for CASSPPASIGELFF. The chain joins TRBV4-1 to TRBJ2-2; no clear D. The germline CDR1 and CDR2 sequences are MGHRA and YSYEKL. This CDR3 spans 14 amino acids. The V end was cut by 4 bases, the J end by 7 bases, with 13 bases between.

This chain uses TRBV10-3 with TRBJ1-4; TRBD1 is a possible D gene (6 bases). V lost 6 bases and J 7 bases, leaving 15 bases between the germline ends. The CDR3 extends over 14 amino acids. Germline CDR1 is ENHRY and CDR2 is SYGVKD. CDR3 region: CAISGGGGSEKLFF. As DNA, the CDR3 is TGTGCCATCAGCGGAGGGGGAGGTAGTGAAAAACTGTTTTTT.

This chain links TRBV9 with TRBJ1-3; D is ambiguous. This CDR3 has 15 residues. V was shortened by 0 bases and J by 8 bases, with 15 bases between the two germline ends. The germline CDR1 and CDR2 sequences are SGDLS and YYNGEE. The DNA for the CDR3 is TGTGCCAGCAGCGTAGAGGGCCGGGGATGGGACACCATATATTTT. Encoded protein: CASSVEGRGWDTIYF. Full variable domain (outside the CDR3, taken from reference TRBV9 and TRBJ1-3): DSGVTQTPKHLITATGQRVTLRCSPRSGDLSVYWYQQSLDQGLQFLIQYYNGEERAKGNILERFSAQQFPDLHSELNLSSLELGDSALYFCASSVEGRGWDTIYFGEGSWLTVV.

V usage is TRBV28 and J usage is TRBJ2-1; 9 bases fit TRBD2. The germline gives CDR1 MDHEN, CDR2 SYDVKM. V shed 3 bases, J shed 1 base, and the junction held 4 bases outside the gene matches. This CDR3 spans 16 amino acids. CDR3 DNA sequence: TGTGCCAGCAGTTTGAATAGCGGGAGATCCTACAATGAGCAGTTCTTC. Encoded protein: CASSLNSGRSYNEQFF.

The CDR3 here is CASSLGGTGTDTQYF. The CDR3 DNA sequence: TGCGCCAGCAGCTTGGGAGGGACAGGCACAGATACGCAGTATTTT. The chain uses TRBV5-1 and TRBJ2-3; TRBD1 matches at 7 bases. The CDR3 extends over 15 amino acids. Germline V gives CDR1 SGHRS, CDR2 YFSETQ. The V gene end was trimmed by 0 bases and the J gene end by 1 base; junction bases not matched to a gene: 2.